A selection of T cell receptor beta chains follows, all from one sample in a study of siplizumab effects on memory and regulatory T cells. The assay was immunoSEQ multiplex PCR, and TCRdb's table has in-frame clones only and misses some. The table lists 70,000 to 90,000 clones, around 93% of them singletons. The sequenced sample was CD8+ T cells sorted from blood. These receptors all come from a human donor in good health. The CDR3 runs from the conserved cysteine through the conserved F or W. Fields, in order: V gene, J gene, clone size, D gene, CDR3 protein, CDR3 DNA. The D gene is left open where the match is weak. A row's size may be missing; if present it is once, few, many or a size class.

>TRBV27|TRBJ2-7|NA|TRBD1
CASRGQGMHEQYF
TGTGCCAGCCGCGGACAGGGGATGCACGAGCAGTACTTC
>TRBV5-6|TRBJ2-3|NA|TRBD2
CASSLQRGSTDTQYF
TGTGCCAGCAGCTTGCAGCGGGGCAGCACAGATACGCAGTATTTT
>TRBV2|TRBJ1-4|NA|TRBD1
CASKPGTGDEKLFF
TGTGCCAGCAAGCCCGGGACAGGGGATGAAAAACTGTTTTTT
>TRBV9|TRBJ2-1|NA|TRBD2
CASSAGLAGSNEQFF
TGTGCCAGCAGCGCGGGACTAGCGGGGAGCAATGAGCAGTTCTTC
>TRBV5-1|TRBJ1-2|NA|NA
CASSPNMGGGYTF
TGCGCCAGCAGCCCAAACATGGGAGGTGGCTACACCTTC
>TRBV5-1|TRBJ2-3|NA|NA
CASSGPDTQYF
TGCGCCAGCAGCGGACCAGATACGCAGTATTTT
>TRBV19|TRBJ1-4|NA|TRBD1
CASSIAGQGDVPNEKLFF
TGTGCCAGTAGTATAGCAGGACAGGGCGATGTACCTAATGAAAAACTGTTTTTT
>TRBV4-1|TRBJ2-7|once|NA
CASSQDRGPDEQYF
TGCGCCAGCAGCCAAGATCGCGGACCGGACGAGCAGTACTTC
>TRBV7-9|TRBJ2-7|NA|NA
CASSLYGSSYEQYF
TGTGCCAGCAGCTTATACGGGAGCTCCTACGAGCAGTACTTC
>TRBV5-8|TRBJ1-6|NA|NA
CASSLAFYNNSPLHF
TGTGCCAGCAGCTTGGCTTTCTACAATAATTCACCCCTCCACTTT
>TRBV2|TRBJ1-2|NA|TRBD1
CASNPGTGFVIANYGYTF
TGTGCCAGCAACCCTGGGACAGGGTTTGTAATCGCCAACTATGGCTACACCTTC
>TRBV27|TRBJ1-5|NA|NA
CASSSGTNQPQHF
TGTGCCAGCAGTTCCGGGACAAATCAGCCCCAGCATTTT
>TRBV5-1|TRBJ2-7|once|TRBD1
CASSLPGQGVYEQYF
TGCGCCAGCAGCTTGCCGGGACAGGGGGTCTACGAGCAGTACTTC
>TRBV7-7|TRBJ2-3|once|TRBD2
CASSLARTSGTQYF
TGTGCCAGCAGCTTAGCGCGAACTAGCGGAACGCAGTATTTT
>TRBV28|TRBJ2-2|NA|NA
CASSLFGSGELFF
TGTGCCAGCAGTTTATTTGGGTCCGGGGAGCTGTTTTTT
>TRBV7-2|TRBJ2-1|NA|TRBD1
CASSPLRETGMNEQFF
TGTGCCAGCAGCCCACTACGCGAGACAGGGATGAATGAGCAGTTCTTC
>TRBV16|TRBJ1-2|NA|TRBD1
CASSSRDRLYGYTF
TGTGCCAGCAGCTCCCGGGACAGGCTGTATGGCTACACCTTC
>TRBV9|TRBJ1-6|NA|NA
CASSAEVESPLHF
TGTGCCAGCAGCGCCGAGGTGGAGTCACCCCTCCACTTT
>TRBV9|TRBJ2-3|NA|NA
CASSVDWRTDTQYF
TGTGCCAGCAGCGTCGACTGGCGCACAGATACGCAGTATTTT
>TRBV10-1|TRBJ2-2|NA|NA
CASSEEGPGTGELFF
TGCGCCAGCAGTGAGGAGGGCCCTGGCACCGGGGAGCTGTTTTTT
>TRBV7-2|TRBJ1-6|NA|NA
CASSHNPGGSSPLHF
TGTGCCAGCAGCCATAACCCCGGGGGAAGTTCACCCCTCCACTTT
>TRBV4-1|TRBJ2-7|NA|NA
CASSLGSEQYF
TGCGCCAGCAGCCTGGGGAGTGAGCAGTACTTC
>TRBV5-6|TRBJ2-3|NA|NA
CASLGTDTQYF
TGTGCCAGCTTGGGCACAGATACGCAGTATTTT
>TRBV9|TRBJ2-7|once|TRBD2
CASSEGGGPSYEQYF
TGTGCCAGCAGTGAGGGCGGGGGGCCCTCCTACGAGCAGTACTTC
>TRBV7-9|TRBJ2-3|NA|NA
CASSFDGTDTQYF
TGTGCCAGCAGCTTCGACGGCACAGATACGCAGTATTTT
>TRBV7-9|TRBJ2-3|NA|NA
CASSPRSGGGTDTQYF
TGTGCCAGCAGCCCGAGGTCGGGGGGCGGGACAGATACGCAGTATTTT
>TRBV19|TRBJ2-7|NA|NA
CASSIGRGGSYEQYF
TGTGCCAGTAGTATTGGCAGGGGGGGATCCTACGAGCAGTACTTC
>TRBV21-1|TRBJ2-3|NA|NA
CASSKSRTDTQYF
TGTGCCAGCAGCAAAAGTCGTACAGATACGCAGTATTTT
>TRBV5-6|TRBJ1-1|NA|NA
CASSLGRTASGFF
TGTGCCAGCAGCTTGGGACGGACCGCTTCAGGTTTCTTT
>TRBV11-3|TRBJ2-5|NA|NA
CASSSLGGARTAQETQYF
TGTGCCAGCAGTTCACTGGGTGGGGCCAGAACAGCTCAAGAGACCCAGTACTTC
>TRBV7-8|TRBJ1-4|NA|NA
CASSDMMRTTEIF
TGTGCCAGCAGCGATATGATGCGGACCACGGAGATTTTT
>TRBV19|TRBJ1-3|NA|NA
CASNSGNTIYF
TGTGCCAGTAACTCGGGAAACACCATATATTTT
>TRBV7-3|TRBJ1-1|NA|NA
CASSHTSFSERAFF
TGTGCCAGCAGCCATACGTCGTTCTCTGAGAGGGCTTTCTTT
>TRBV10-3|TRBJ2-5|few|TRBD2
CAISESASGGPLSQETQYF
TGTGCCATCAGTGAGTCGGCCAGCGGGGGCCCTCTTTCACAAGAGACCCAGTACTTC
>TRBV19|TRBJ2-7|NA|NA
CASSMQVSYEQYF
TGTGCCAGTAGTATGCAGGTTTCCTACGAGCAGTACTTC
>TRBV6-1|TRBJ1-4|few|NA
CASSEARVPFDEKLFF
TGTGCCAGCAGTGAAGCGCGAGTTCCTTTTGACGAAAAACTGTTTTTT
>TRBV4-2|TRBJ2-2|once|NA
CASSQEEGAPGELFF
TGTGCCAGCAGCCAAGAGGAGGGGGCCCCCGGGGAGCTGTTTTTT
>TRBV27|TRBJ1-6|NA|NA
CATAEGGNSPLHF
TGTGCCACCGCCGAGGGGGGAAATTCACCCCTCCACTTT
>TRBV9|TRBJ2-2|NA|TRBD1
CASSGTGVLNTGELFF
TGTGCCAGCAGCGGAACAGGGGTGTTGAACACCGGGGAGCTGTTTTTT
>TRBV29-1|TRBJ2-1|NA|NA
CSVVAMDSYNEQFF
TGCAGCGTTGTCGCGATGGACTCCTACAATGAGCAGTTCTTC
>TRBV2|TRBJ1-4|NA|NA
CASLGEGNEKLFF
TGTGCCAGCCTAGGAGAGGGTAATGAAAAACTGTTTTTT
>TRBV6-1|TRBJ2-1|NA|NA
CASSEFSPGSPYNEQFF
TGTGCCAGCAGTGAATTTTCGCCTGGGTCCCCTTATAATGAGCAGTTCTTC
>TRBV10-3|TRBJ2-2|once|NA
CAIRGLEGTGELFF
TGTGCCATCAGGGGGCTCGAGGGCACCGGGGAGCTGTTTTTT
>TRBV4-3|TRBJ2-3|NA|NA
CASSPDLGAADTQYF
TGCGCCAGCAGCCCGGACCTCGGGGCGGCAGATACGCAGTATTTT
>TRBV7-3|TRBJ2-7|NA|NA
CASSLTIGFYEQYF
TGTGCCAGCAGCTTAACTATAGGATTCTACGAGCAGTACTTC
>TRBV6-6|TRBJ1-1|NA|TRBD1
CASSPGQGNTEAFF
TGTGCCAGCAGTCCGGGACAGGGGAACACTGAAGCTTTCTTT
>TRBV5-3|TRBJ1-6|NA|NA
CARSWKLAGHPGFGRGPINSPLHF
TGTGCCAGAAGCTGGAAGTTGGCCGGCCACCCGGGATTCGGGCGCGGGCCGATAAATTCACCCCTCCACTTT
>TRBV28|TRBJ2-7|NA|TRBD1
CASRNTGVGEQYF
TGTGCCAGCAGAAATACAGGGGTAGGCGAGCAGTACTTC
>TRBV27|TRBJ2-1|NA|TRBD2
CASSLIGGIEQFF
TGTGCCAGCAGTTTAATCGGGGGGATTGAGCAGTTCTTC
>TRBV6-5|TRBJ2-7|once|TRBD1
CASSYSGQGVDYEQYF
TGTGCCAGCAGTTACTCGGGCCAGGGGGTCGACTACGAGCAGTACTTC